This TCR beta chain was identified in a study of T cell clones after liver transplantation. Turning to the study itself: Liver transplant recipients had immunosuppression withdrawal attempted within 2 years. Patients counted as tolerant after at least one year off all immunosuppression, enzymes not exceeding twice normal.

CDR3 size: 14 residues. The V and J ends lost 4 bases and 3 bases respectively, with 14 bases between them. The germline V gene encodes CDR1 SGDLS and CDR2 YYNGEE. Assay: immunoSEQ multiplex PCR; the TCRdb copy retains only in-frame clones and omits some. This sample has roughly 15,000 clones; 82% occur once, and the top ten carry 28%. Study findings and constraints: Compared with third party-reactive sequences, donor-reactive ones declined more, independent of withdrawal success.

In regard to this clone: As yet, its antigen is unknown.

Sample: CD8+ T cells from blood, taken 45 to 50 months after liver transplant. The V gene is TRBV9, the J gene TRBJ2-7; the D is unclear. The receptor was isolated from a human patient who received a liver transplant. A share of the T cells may be of graft donor origin. The CDR3 loop reads CASSHEAGYYEQYF. The CDR3, as DNA: TGTGCCAGCAGCCACGAAGCAGGTTACTACGAGCAGTACTTC.